The 20 T cell receptor beta chains below were found in one sample sequenced in a study of naive and memory T cell subsets. Ligated cDNA underwent four rounds of PCR with nested alpha and beta constant region primers and SP2. Via MiXCR, TCRdb re-called the 5' RACE reads, giving one row per CDR3 protein. The data hold approximately 32,000 distinct CDR3 sequences, with over 15% observed a single time. A UMI-containing oligonucleotide was joined by 3' ligation to the TCR cDNA template. These TCRs come from a female donor in good health.

The sample holds many counts of this clonotype. The chain uses TRBV7-2 and TRBJ2-7; no definite D call. The CDR3 consists of 13 residues. Trimming shortened V by 1 base and J by 0 bases, and 4 bases separated the two germline ends. The V gene's germline CDR1 is SGHTA and CDR2 FQGNSA. CDR3 sequence (DNA): TGTGCCAGCAGCTTAGACCCCTCCTACGAGCAGTACTTC. It specifies CASSLDPSYEQYF. The full variable domain, its missing parts supplied by reference TRBV7-2 and TRBJ2-7, is GAGVSQSPSNKVTEKGKDVELRCDPISGHTALYWYRQSLGQGLEFLIYFQGNSAPDKSGLPSDRFSAERTGGSVSTLTIQRTQQEDSAVYLCASSLDPSYEQYFGPGTRLTVT.

This clonotype appeared a single time. The chain employs TRBV4-1 and TRBJ1-6; 7 nucleotides agree with TRBD1. This CDR3 is 19 amino acids long. Germline V gives CDR1 MGHRA, CDR2 YSYEKL. V lost 0 bases, J lost 9 bases, and 17 bases stayed unmatched. DNA for the CDR3: TGCGCCAGCAGCCAAGACTCCGTTGGGCCGGGACAGCAGACTTCACCCCTCCACTTT. This codes for CASSQDSVGPGQQTSPLHF.

The chain is built from TRBV12-3 or TRBV12-4 and TRBJ1-5; D is perhaps TRBD1 (5 bases). V was trimmed by 3 bases and J by 2 bases, leaving 8 bases between them. This CDR3 has 14 amino acids. The CDR3 sequence is CASSFVGGNQPQHF. DNA for the CDR3: TGTGCCAGCAGTTTCGTGGGGGGCAATCAGCCCCAGCATTTT.

Turning to this clonotype: Relative to the germline gene, one junction end is altered; a read error may explain this. The chain recombines TRBV5-6 with TRBJ1-2; D is perhaps TRBD1 (5 bases). CDR1 and CDR2 from the germline V gene are SGHDT and YYEEEE. This CDR3 is built from 16 residues. This chain's CDR3 is CASSLWAQGPNYGDTF. CDR3 sequence (DNA): TGTGCCAGCAGCTTGTGGGCTCAGGGCCCCAACTATGGCGACACCTTC.

This clonotype is labeled medium-sized. The genes are TRBV11-3 and TRBJ2-2; possibly TRBD2 for D (5 bases). V was cut by 4 bases and J by 5 bases, with 20 bases left in between. The CDR3 runs to 17 residues. Germline CDR1 is SGHNT and CDR2 is YENEEA. This CDR3 reads CASSSRTGTEWTGELFF. As DNA, the CDR3 is TGTGCCAGCAGCTCCCGGACGGGAACCGAATGGACCGGGGAGCTGTTTTTT. Full variable domain (remainder filled in from reference TRBV11-3 and TRBJ2-2): EAGVVQSPRYKIIEKKQPVAFWCNPISGHNTLYWYLQNLGQGPELLIRYENEEAVDDSQLPKDRFSAERLKGVDSTLKIQPAELGDSAVYLCASSSRTGTEWTGELFFGEGSRLTVL.

There are many counts of this clonotype. This rearrangement joins TRBV29-1 to TRBJ2-7; possibly TRBD1 for D (6 bases). Per the germline V gene, CDR1 is SQVTM and CDR2 is ANQGSEA. This CDR3 is built from 16 residues. With 4 bases removed from V and 1 base from J, the gap between germline ends came to 20 bases. The CDR3 DNA is TGCAGCGTTGCTGGGACCGGACAGCTTACTTCCTACGAGCAGTACTTC. It yields the protein CSVAGTGQLTSYEQYF.

This clonotype has at least ten counts. The J gene is TRBJ1-2, the V gene TRBV20-1; D is uncertain. CDR1 and CDR2 from the germline V gene are DFQATT and SNEGSKA (reference sequence). V lost 6 bases to trimming and J lost 4 bases, with 18 bases between them. The CDR3 loop spans 14 amino acids. CDR3 sequence reads: CSAAPGSPGYGYTF. In DNA form, the CDR3 reads TGCAGTGCAGCCCCGGGCAGCCCTGGCTATGGCTACACCTTC.

This clonotype was seen only a few times. The rearrangement links TRBV12-3 or TRBV12-4 to TRBJ2-5; D assignment may be TRBD1 or TRBD2 (5 bases each). Trimming removed 8 bases at V and 4 bases at J, with 11 bases between. This CDR3 contains 12 residues. CDR3 in DNA: TGTGCCAGCCGCGACAGCGGAGAGACCCAGTACTTC. This encodes CASRDSGETQYF.

By share, this clonotype ranks as medium-sized (0.01 to 0.1%). The chain is built from TRBV6-4 and TRBJ2-1; 9 bases line up with TRBD2. V was clipped by 0 bases and J by 3 bases; unmatched bases: 0. The germline CDR1 and CDR2 sequences are MRHNA and SNTAGT. The CDR3 has 15 residues. The CDR3 region has the DNA TGTGCCAGCAGTGACTCAGCGGGGGGCTACAATGAGCAGTTCTTC. Translated: CASSDSAGGYNEQFF.

The table lists this clonotype with a few counts. The gene calls are TRBV7-9 and TRBJ1-1; D is unclear. V was cut by 1 base and J by 7 bases, with 13 bases left in between. CDR3 length: 14 residues. Germline CDR1 reads SEHNR; CDR2 reads FQNEAQ (reference sequence). The CDR3, as DNA: TGTGCCAGCAGCTTAGGGGGAAGCGAAGATGAAGCTTTCTTT. Translated, it gives CASSLGGSEDEAFF.

This clonotype was detected once. V usage is TRBV5-1 and J usage is TRBJ2-6; no firm D call. V lost 4 bases to trimming and J lost 0 bases, with 8 bases between them. This CDR3 is 15 amino acids long. Germline CDR1 is SGHRS and CDR2 is YFSETQ. The CDR3 protein is CASSRASSGANVLTF. In DNA, the CDR3 is TGCGCCAGCAGCAGGGCTAGCTCTGGGGCCAACGTCCTGACTTTC.

This clonotype turned up a few times. The chain employs TRBV20-1 and TRBJ2-2; TRBD2 matches at 7 bases. The germline V gene encodes CDR1 DFQATT and CDR2 SNEGSKA (reference sequence). The J segment lost 4 bases and the V segment lost 4 bases, leaving 12 bases of the junction unmatched. The CDR3 has 16 residues. DNA of the CDR3: TGCAGTGCTACGATTTCGGGGGGAGGGTTCACCGGGGAGCTGTTTTTT. This codes for CSATISGGGFTGELFF.

The V and J genes are TRBV29-1 and TRBJ1-4; 8 bases are shared with TRBD1. The CDR3 is 13 residues long. Germline V CDR1 and CDR2: SQVTM, ANQGSEA. J gave up 7 bases and V 5 bases, and 6 bases lay outside the gene matches. The CDR3 region is CSVSTGVGEKLFF. The CDR3 nucleotides are TGCAGCGTTTCGACAGGGGTTGGTGAAAAACTGTTTTTT.

The rearrangement joins TRBV18 to TRBJ1-2; D is possibly TRBD1 (5 bases). Deletions cut 6 bases from V and 8 bases from J, with 10 bases between. The CDR3 has 11 amino acids. Germline-derived CDR1 and CDR2 are KGHSH and LQKENI. The CDR3 coding sequence is TGTGCCAGCTCCCAACAGGAAGGCTACACCTTC. The encoded protein is CASSQQEGYTF.

The sample holds a few counts of this clonotype. V usage is TRBV12-3 or TRBV12-4 and J usage is TRBJ2-7; TRBD1 matches at 11 bases. The length of the CDR3 is 14 residues. The junction had 5 bases not matched to a gene; V was cut back by 3 bases and J by 7 bases. This CDR3 is CASSFGTGGREQYF. The CDR3 coding sequence is TGTGCCAGCAGTTTTGGGACAGGGGGTAGGGAGCAGTACTTC.

The J gene is TRBJ1-1, the V gene TRBV12-3 or TRBV12-4; no clear D. This CDR3 region has 13 residues. V lost 3 bases and J 4 bases, leaving 9 bases between the germline ends. The chain's CDR3 is CASSFNTGTEAFF. In DNA form, the CDR3 reads TGTGCCAGCAGTTTTAATACGGGCACTGAAGCTTTCTTT.

This clonotype was picked up a small number of times. The rearrangement uses TRBV27 and TRBJ1-1; 10 bases are a match to TRBD1. CDR3 length: 15 amino acids. The germline V gene encodes CDR1 MNHEY and CDR2 SMNVEV (reference sequence). After removal of 6 bases from V and 1 base from J, the junction contained 5 bases not matched to a gene. CDR3 DNA: TGTGCCAGCAGGCCGGGGGACAGGGGGAACACTGAAGCTTTCTTT. Its translation: CASRPGDRGNTEAFF.

This rearrangement joins TRBV27 to TRBJ1-2; possibly TRBD1 for D (6 bases). The CDR3 is 12 amino acids. V dropped 5 bases and J dropped 6 bases, with 10 bases sitting between them. CDR1 and CDR2 (germline): MNHEY, SMNVEV (reference sequence). DNA for the CDR3: TGTGCCAGCAGTACAGGGTTTGATGGCTACACCTTC. Protein product: CASSTGFDGYTF.

This clonotype was seen many times. This sequence joins TRBV4-2 and TRBJ2-1, with D hard to call. This CDR3 contains 12 residues. V was cut by 5 bases and J by 8 bases, with 10 bases left in between. From germline, CDR1 is LGHNA and CDR2 YNFKEQ. CDR3 amino acids: CASSGFFHEQFF. DNA for the CDR3: TGTGCCAGCAGCGGGTTCTTCCATGAGCAGTTCTTC.

The sample holds a few counts of this clonotype. The CDR3 spells CASSLDGGSAFF. CDR3 DNA: TGCGCCAGCAGCTTGGATGGGGGTTCGGCTTTCTTT. The genes are TRBV5-1 and TRBJ1-1; TRBD1 might be the D (5 bases). Germline V CDR1 and CDR2: SGHRS, YFSETQ. V lost 0 bases and J 11 bases, leaving 11 bases between the germline ends. CDR3 length: 12 amino acids.